This T cell receptor beta chain came from a study of OX40 agonist ivuxolimab in advanced cancers. Whole-study context: While on treatment, patients had intravenous ivuxolimab at 0.01 to 10 mg/kg every 2 weeks. Study-level findings and limits: At doses 0.1 to 3.0 mg/kg, CD4+ and CD8+ clones expanded. On average, CD8+ T cells showed a greater number of expanded clones than CD4+. With doses of 0.1-3.0 mg/kg, partial responders showed among the lowest clonal expansion.

Repertoires were generated with immunoSEQ multiplex PCR, while TCRdb's copy carries only in-frame clones and drops some. Among around 46,000 clones listed, about 89% were seen once. Trimming stripped 4 bases from V and 9 bases from J, with 11 bases between. Germline V gives CDR1 SGHDT, CDR2 YYEEEE. The CDR3 is 12 amino acids. Comment on this clone: Its specificity is not known.

The sample in question was CD4+ or CD8+ T cells sorted from blood, obtained in a trial of the OX40 agonist ivuxolimab. The V gene is TRBV5-6, the J gene TRBJ2-1; D gene ambiguous. The receptor's source is an adult with an advanced solid tumor such as melanoma, head and neck, liver or kidney cancer. The CDR3 coding sequence is TGTGCCAGCAGCACGGTAACCACTGAGCAGTTCTTC. Amino acid sequence: CASSTVTTEQFF.